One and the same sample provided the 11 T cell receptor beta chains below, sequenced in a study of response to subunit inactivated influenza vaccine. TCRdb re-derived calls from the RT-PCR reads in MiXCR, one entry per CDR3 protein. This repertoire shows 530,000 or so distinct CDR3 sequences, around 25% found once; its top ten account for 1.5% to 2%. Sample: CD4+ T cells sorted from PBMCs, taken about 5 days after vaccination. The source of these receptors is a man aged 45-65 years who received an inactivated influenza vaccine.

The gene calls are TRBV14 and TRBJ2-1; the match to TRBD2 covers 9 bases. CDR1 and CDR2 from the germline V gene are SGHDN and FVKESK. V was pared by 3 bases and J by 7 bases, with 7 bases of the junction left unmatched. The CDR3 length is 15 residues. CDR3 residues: CASSHSGRRRNEQFF. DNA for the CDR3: TGTGCCAGCAGCCATAGCGGGAGAAGGCGTAATGAGCAGTTCTTC.

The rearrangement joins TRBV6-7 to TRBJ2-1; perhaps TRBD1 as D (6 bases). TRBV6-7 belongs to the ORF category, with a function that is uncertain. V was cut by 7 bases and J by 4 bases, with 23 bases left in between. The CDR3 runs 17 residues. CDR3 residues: CASTTPSRQDYYNEQFF. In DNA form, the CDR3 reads TGTGCCAGCACCACCCCCTCCCGACAGGATTATTACAATGAGCAGTTCTTC.

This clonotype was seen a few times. Here the CDR3 DNA reads TGTGCCAGCAGCTTGGGACAGGGATGGTACGAGCAGTACTTC. The encoded protein is CASSLGQGWYEQYF. The chain is built from TRBV11-2 and TRBJ2-7, with 9 bases that match TRBD1. The CDR3 contains 14 residues. Germline lookup yields CDR1 SGHAT and CDR2 FQNNGV. Trimming cost V 3 bases and J 4 bases; bases outside gene matches: 4.

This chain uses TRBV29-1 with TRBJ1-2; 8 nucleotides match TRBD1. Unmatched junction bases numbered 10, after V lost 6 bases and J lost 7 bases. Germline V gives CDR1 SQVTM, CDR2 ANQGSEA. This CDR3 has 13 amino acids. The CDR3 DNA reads TGCAGCGTCTCAACAGGGGGAGTCTCTGGCTACACCTTC. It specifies CSVSTGGVSGYTF.

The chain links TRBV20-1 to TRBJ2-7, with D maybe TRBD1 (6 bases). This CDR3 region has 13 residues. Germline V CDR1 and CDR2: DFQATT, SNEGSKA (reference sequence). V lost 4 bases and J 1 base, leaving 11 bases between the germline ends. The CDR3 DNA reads TGCAGTGCTAAGGACGGGACATCCTACGAGCAGTACTTC. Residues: CSAKDGTSYEQYF.

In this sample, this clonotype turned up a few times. The CDR3 nucleotides read TGTGCCAGCAGCCAAGTGACTGGTGGCAATCAGCCCCAGCATTTT. Its translation is CASSQVTGGNQPQHF. The chain uses TRBV4-2 and TRBJ1-5; no firm D call. This CDR3 comprises 15 residues. V was cut by 1 base and J by 2 bases, with 9 bases left in between. Per the germline V gene, CDR1 is LGHNA and CDR2 is YNFKEQ.

For the CDR3, the DNA is TGTGCCAGCAGCTTAAACCGGCGGGACGAGCAGTACTTC. Its protein is CASSLNRRDEQYF. This chain links TRBV7-8 with TRBJ2-7, with D possibly matching TRBD2 (5 bases). Germline values: CDR1 SGHVS, CDR2 FQNEAQ. With 2 bases removed from V and 5 bases from J, the gap between germline ends came to 10 bases. This CDR3 region has 13 residues.

The chain's CDR3 is CSARESSYNSPLHF. The CDR3, as DNA: TGCAGTGCTAGAGAGAGCTCCTATAATTCACCCCTCCACTTT. The V gene is TRBV20-1, the J gene TRBJ1-6; D is ambiguous. The CDR3 contains 14 residues. Germline values: CDR1 DFQATT, CDR2 SNEGSKA (reference sequence). V was pared by 0 bases and J by 0 bases, with 3 bases between.

As DNA, the CDR3 is TGTGCCAGCACCCCCCAGGGGACGAACACCGGGGAGCTGTTTTTT. Translated: CASTPQGTNTGELFF. The chain is built from TRBV27 and TRBJ2-2, with a possible D match to TRBD1 (6 bases). The V end lost 7 bases, the J end lost 0 bases, and 12 bases lay between the germline ends. The CDR3 length is 15 residues. Germline V gene sequence: CDR1 MNHEY, CDR2 SMNVEV (reference sequence).

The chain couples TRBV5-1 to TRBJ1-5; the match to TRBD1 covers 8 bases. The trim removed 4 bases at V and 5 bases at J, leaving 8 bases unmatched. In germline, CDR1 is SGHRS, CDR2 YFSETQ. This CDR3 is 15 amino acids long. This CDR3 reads CASSPGQGEYQPQHF. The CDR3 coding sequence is TGCGCCAGCAGCCCAGGACAGGGTGAATATCAGCCCCAGCATTTT.

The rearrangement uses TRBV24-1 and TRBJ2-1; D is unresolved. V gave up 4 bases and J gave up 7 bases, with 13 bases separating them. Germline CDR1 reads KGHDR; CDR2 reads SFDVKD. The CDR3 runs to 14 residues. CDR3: CATSDQRLKNEQFF. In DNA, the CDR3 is TGTGCCACCAGTGACCAACGTTTGAAGAATGAGCAGTTCTTC.